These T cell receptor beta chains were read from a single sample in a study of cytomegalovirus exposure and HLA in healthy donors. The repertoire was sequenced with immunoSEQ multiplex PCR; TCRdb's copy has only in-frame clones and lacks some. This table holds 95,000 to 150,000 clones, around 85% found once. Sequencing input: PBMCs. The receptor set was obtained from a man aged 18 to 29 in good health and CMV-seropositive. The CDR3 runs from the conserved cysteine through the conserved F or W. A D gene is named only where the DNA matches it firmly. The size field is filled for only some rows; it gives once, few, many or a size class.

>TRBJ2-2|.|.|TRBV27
CASSAGAGSGELFF
TGTGCCAGCAGTGCGGGGGCAGGGTCCGGGGAGCTGTTTTTT
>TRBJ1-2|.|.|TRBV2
CACRSEAYGYTF
TGTGCGTGTAGGTCGGAGGCCTATGGCTACACCTTC
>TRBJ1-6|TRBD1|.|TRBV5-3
CARSSDRSFYNSPLHF
TGTGCCAGAAGCTCGGACAGGAGCTTTTATAATTCACCCCTCCACTTT
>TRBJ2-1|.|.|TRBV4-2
CASSQGLGGAYNEQFF
TGTGCCAGCAGCCAAGGACTCGGGGGAGCCTACAATGAGCAGTTCTTC
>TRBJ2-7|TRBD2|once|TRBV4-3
CASSQDSGGLDEQYF
TGCGCCAGCAGCCAAGACAGCGGGGGCTTGGACGAGCAGTACTTC
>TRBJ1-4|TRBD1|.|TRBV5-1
CASSWNRGLNEKLFF
TGCGCCAGCAGCTGGAACAGGGGATTGAATGAAAAACTGTTTTTT
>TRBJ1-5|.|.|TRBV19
CASSIVSGGYQPQHF
TGTGCCAGTAGTATAGTTTCCGGGGGGTATCAGCCCCAGCATTTT
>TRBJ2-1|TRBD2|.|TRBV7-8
CASSFSGRAYDEQFF
TGTGCCAGCAGCTTTAGCGGGAGGGCCTATGATGAGCAGTTCTTC
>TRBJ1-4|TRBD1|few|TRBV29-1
CSVEGGGQGGATNEKLFF
TGCAGCGTTGAAGGAGGCGGACAGGGGGGTGCTACTAATGAAAAACTGTTTTTT
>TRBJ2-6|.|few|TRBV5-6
CASSQERGSGANVLTF
TGTGCCAGCAGCCAAGAAAGGGGCTCTGGGGCCAACGTCCTGACTTTC
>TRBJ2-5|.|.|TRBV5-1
CASSLLAGEETQYF
TGCGCCAGCAGCTTGTTGGCGGGTGAGGAGACCCAGTACTTC
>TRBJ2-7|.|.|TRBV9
CASSVKGDDEQYF
TGTGCCAGCAGCGTAAAGGGGGACGACGAGCAGTACTTC
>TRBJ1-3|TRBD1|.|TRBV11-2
CASSLGAGGSGNTIYF
TGTGCCAGCAGCTTGGGTGCAGGGGGCAGTGGAAACACCATATATTTT
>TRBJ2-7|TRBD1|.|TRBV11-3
CASSSASDRAGEQYF
TGTGCCAGCAGCTCCGCCTCGGACAGGGCGGGAGAGCAGTACTTC
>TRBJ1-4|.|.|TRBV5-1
CASRTGTTNEKLFF
TGCGCCAGCAGAACAGGGACAACTAATGAAAAACTGTTTTTT